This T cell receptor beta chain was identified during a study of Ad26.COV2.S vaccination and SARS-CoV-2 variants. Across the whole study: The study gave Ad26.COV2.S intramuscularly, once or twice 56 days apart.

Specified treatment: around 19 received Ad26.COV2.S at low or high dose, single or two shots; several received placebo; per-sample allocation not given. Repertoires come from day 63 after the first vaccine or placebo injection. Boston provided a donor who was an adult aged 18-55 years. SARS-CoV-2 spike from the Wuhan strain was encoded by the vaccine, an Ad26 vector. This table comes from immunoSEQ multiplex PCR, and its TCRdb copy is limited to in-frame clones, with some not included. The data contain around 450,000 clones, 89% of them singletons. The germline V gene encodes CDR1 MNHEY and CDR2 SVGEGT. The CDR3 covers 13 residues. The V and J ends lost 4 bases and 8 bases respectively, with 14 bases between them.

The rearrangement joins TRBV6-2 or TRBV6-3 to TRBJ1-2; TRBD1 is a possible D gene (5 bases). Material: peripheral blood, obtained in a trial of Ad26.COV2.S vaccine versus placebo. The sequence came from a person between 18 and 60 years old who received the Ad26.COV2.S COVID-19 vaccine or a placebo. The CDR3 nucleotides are TGTGCCAGCAGTTCCTGGGGCCAGGTCGGCTACACCTTC. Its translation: CASSSWGQVGYTF.